Reported below is one T cell receptor beta chain. The target of this receptor is not known. The sample holds no much larger clone one base away, and base qualities are not on file. This sample was included in a study of vaccination effects on CD4 cells after COVID-19 (dated by TCRdb to between 2020 and 2023). Background for the entire study: Each participant received two doses of an mRNA SARS-CoV-2 vaccine, either BNT162b2 or mRNA-1273. SARS-CoV-2 spike-specific CD4+ TCR repertoires were compared before and after mRNA vaccination in COVID-19 convalescent patients and in infection-naive vaccine recipients. Altogether, nine to ten COVID-19 convalescent patients and 4 SARS-CoV-2-naive healthy vaccine recipients made up the full study. The Oncomine TCR Beta short-read assay on an Illumina iSeq 100 was used to sequence cultures from other donors in the study.

Libraries came from the immunoSEQ multiplex PCR assay. DNA from the cultured, isolated CD4+ T cells was subjected to TCR beta CDR3 sequencing. In the authors' own workflow: The analysis removed non-productive TCR sequences, trimmed reads to the CDR3 region, and retained only CDR3s that were 7 or more amino acids long. Antigen-specific clonotypes were identified using the MANAFEST web app by comparison of expansion in peptide wells against reference cultures. Positive clones required FDR<0.05 expansion versus reference and all other wells, odds ratio above 5, and frequency above 0.1% in two replicate wells. Clonotypes significantly expanded in SARS-CoV-2 spike wells and in at least one common cold coronavirus spike condition were defined as cross-reactive. CDR3 similarity was assessed by Levenshtein distance with the stringdist R package, and unrooted trees were built with ape in R 3.6.1. TCRdb retrieved this table from immuneACCESS and kept in-frame rearrangements only. Not all clones are present; in checked studies, unresolved V genes account for under half, and no reason is known for the remainder. That table furnishes V, J and clone size, whereas the DNA furnished D and trimming. In all, the sample holds about 22,000 clones, and 73% of those were seen once. About 27% of the sample is taken by the ten largest.

The ViraFEST assay stimulated PBMC with viral peptide pools and then used TCR sequencing to identify antigen-specific CD4+ T cell clonotypes by expansion. After less than 13 days of culture, CD4+ T cells were isolated with the EasySep CD4+ T cell isolation kit. Healthy vaccine recipients had no prior SARS-CoV-2 infection, confirmed by negative nucleocapsid antibodies before and after vaccination. Two million PBMC per well were cultured with around 10 ug/ml peptides in IMDM containing roughly 5% human AB serum, approximately 10 IU/ml IL-2 and gentamicin. Half of the culture medium was replaced with fresh IL-2-containing medium on days 3 and 7. Unless noted otherwise, every peptide stimulation condition was grown in triplicate wells. PBMC were separated from whole blood using Ficoll-Paque Plus gradient centrifugation and were then either cryopreserved at -140C or used fresh. The overlapping peptide pools covered the spike proteins of SARS-CoV-2 and of the common cold coronaviruses HCoV-NL63, HCoV-OC43 and HCoV-229E. The QIAamp micro DNA kit was used to extract genomic DNA from the cultured CD4+ T cells.

The CDR3 contains 16 residues, cysteine and phenylalanine counted. The only DNA kept is the CDR3, 48 bases in frame from the first base. Relative to germline, V is 4 bases shorter and J is 5 bases shorter, with 18 bases between their ends. CDR1 and CDR2 (LNHDA, SQIVND) derive from the germline V gene (reference sequence). Findings and caveats that apply to the study as a whole: At late post-vaccination timepoints, both infection-induced and vaccine-induced clones showed marked clonal contraction, consistent with waning T cell responses. In healthy vaccine recipients, vaccine-induced clones were almost all SARS-CoV-2 mono-reactive, with only 1 of 255 being cross-reactive with common cold coronaviruses. Limitations of the study were the small number of convalescent patients and the absence of early post-infection timepoints.

Recombination linked TRBV19 to TRBJ2-1, with the D segment identity uncertain. Sequencing was performed on CD4+ T cells from PBMCs cultured with HCoV-NL63 spike peptides, taken before COVID-19 vaccination. The sample's cell subset or site label, decoded: HCoV-NL63 spike overlapping peptide pool stimulation. The clonotype comes from a human donor who received a COVID-19 vaccine. The DNA is as follows: TGTGCCAGTAGTAAGACCGGAACACTACTGGACAATGAGCAGTTCTTC. It codes for CASSKTGTLLDNEQFF.